This T cell receptor (beta chain) was found in a study of tumor-infiltrating lymphocytes in primary liver carcinoma. Looking at the study overall: Each of the growths was stage T1-T3 N0M0, extending roughly 4.2 to 11 cm across.

Production of TCR beta cDNA used approximately 0.45 ug total RNA together with a constant-region primer. For TCR beta, libraries were produced by three nested multiplex PCR rounds using slightly modified ARM-PCR. For around 11 cycles apiece, the opening two PCR rounds ran with TRBV1-TRBV30 forward primers and a C-beta reverse primer. In TCRdb, the multiplex PCR reads were re-called with MiXCR into one record per CDR3 protein. The data show about 300,000 distinct CDR3 sequences, with 65% seen just once and about 9.4% held by the top ten. Germline DNA was also extracted, while the blood RNA originated from unsorted whole blood. A remark on this clonotype: The junction differs from germline at one of its ends, possibly a read error.

CDR3 length: 15 amino acids. The sequence was obtained from a man aged 40-50 years with primary liver carcinoma and hepatitis B virus infection. Sequenced sample: peripheral blood. The rearrangement links TRBV12-3 or TRBV12-4 to TRBJ2-2; TRBD2 might be the D (6 bases). In DNA form, the CDR3 reads TGTGTCAGCTGTTTCCGGGGGTGGAAGGGCGGGGAGCTGTTTTTT. Translated: CVSCFRGWKGGELFF.